What follows are 3 T cell receptor beta chains derived from one specimen sequenced in a study of T-cell reconstitution after alpha-beta-depleted transplantation in children. Unique molecular identifiers were used to barcode this TCRbeta library. MiXCR, applied by TCRdb to the PCR reads, yields one record per CDR3 protein. The repertoire holds 600,000 to 700,000 distinct CDR3 sequences, with 15% to 20% as singletons. The starting material was PBMCs from the stem cell graft donor, obtained from the stem cell graft. These receptor sequences come from a human donor who donated a stem cell graft to a child with acute myeloid leukemia.

The gene calls are TRBV6-2 or TRBV6-3 and TRBJ2-1; 7 bases line up with TRBD2. This CDR3 spans 12 amino acids. After removal of 6 bases from V and 5 bases from J, the junction contained 1 base not matched to a gene. In germline, CDR1 is MNHEY, CDR2 SVGEGT. CDR3 nucleotide sequence: TGTGCCAGCAGCACTAGCGACAATGAGCAGTTCTTC. It codes for CASSTSDNEQFF.

The chain's CDR3 is CASSHLRGGTPNTEAFF. The CDR3 nucleotides read TGTGCCAGCAGCCATCTCCGAGGAGGGACCCCGAACACTGAAGCTTTCTTT. J is TRBJ1-1 and V is TRBV11-2; TRBD1 is a possible D gene (5 bases). CDR3 length: 17 residues. The germline V and J ends were trimmed by 5 bases and 1 base, with 20 bases remaining between them. CDR1 SGHAT and CDR2 FQNNGV come from the germline V gene.

V and J are TRBV7-2 and TRBJ2-5, with 12 bases lining up with TRBD1. Germline V CDR1 and CDR2: SGHTA, FQGNSA. The CDR3 spans 16 residues. V lost 5 bases and J lost 1; bases outside the gene matches: 5. The DNA of the CDR3 is TGTGCCAGCAGCCGGGACAGGGGGCGCCTCCAAGAGACCCAGTACTTC. This encodes CASSRDRGRLQETQYF. Looking up the rest from reference TRBV7-2 and TRBJ2-5 gives the full variable domain: GAGVSQSPSNKVTEKGKDVELRCDPISGHTALYWYRQSLGQGLEFLIYFQGNSAPDKSGLPSDRFSAERTGGSVSTLTIQRTQQEDSAVYLCASSRDRGRLQETQYFGPGTRLLVL.